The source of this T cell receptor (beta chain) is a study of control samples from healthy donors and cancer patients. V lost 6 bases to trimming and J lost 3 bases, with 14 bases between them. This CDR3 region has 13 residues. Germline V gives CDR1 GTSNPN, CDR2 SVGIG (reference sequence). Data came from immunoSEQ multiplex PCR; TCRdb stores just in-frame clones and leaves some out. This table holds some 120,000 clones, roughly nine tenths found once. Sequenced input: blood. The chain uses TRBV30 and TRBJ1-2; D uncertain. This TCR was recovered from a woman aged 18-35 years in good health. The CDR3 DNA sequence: TGTGCCTGCGAGGATGCGACCTACTATGGCTACACCTTC. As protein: CACEDATYYGYTF.